This TCR beta chain derives from a study of OX40 agonist ivuxolimab in advanced cancers. Study details: Patients were given ivuxolimab, an antibody that agonizes OX40 (CD134).

Germline CDR1 is SGHNT and CDR2 is YYREEE (reference sequence). V dropped 0 bases and J dropped 7; count of bases not matched to a gene: 6. CDR3 length: 16 amino acids. Only in-frame clones appear in the TCRdb table, and some are missing; sequencing was by immunoSEQ multiplex PCR. Here the sample spans about 90,000 clones, roughly 93% being singletons. J is TRBJ2-3 and V is TRBV5-4; 12 bases align to TRBD1. The TCR comes from an adult with an advanced solid tumor such as melanoma, head and neck, liver or kidney cancer. Sequencing was performed on CD4+ or CD8+ T cells sorted from blood, taken in a trial of the OX40 agonist ivuxolimab. CDR3 bases: TGTGCCAGCAGCTTGGCCGGGACAGGGGGCCTCTATACGCAGTATTTT. Its translation: CASSLAGTGGLYTQYF.